This TCR beta chain comes out of a study of cytomegalovirus exposure and HLA in healthy donors. The study ran its PCR with 60 Vbeta and 13 Jbeta primers. The protocol was immunoSEQ multiplex PCR, while the TCRdb copy is restricted to in-frame clones and leaves out a portion. Among fewer than 200,000 clones listed, roughly 80% were seen once. J was trimmed by 8 bases and V by 0 bases; bases with no gene match: 4. CDR1 is MNHNY and CDR2 is SVGAGI in the germline V gene (reference sequence). The CDR3 is 14 residues long. The sample comprised PBMCs. The V call is TRBV6-6, the J call TRBJ1-2; 9 bases align to TRBD1. This TCR was recovered from a middle-aged man in good health and CMV-seronegative. The CDR3 protein is CASSYSWTGDGYTF. The CDR3 DNA sequence: TGTGCCAGCAGTTACTCGTGGACAGGGGACGGCTACACCTTC.